The clone carrying this TCR beta chain was recorded many times. Its target is not known. This CDR3 has 14 amino acids. Germline loops: CDR1 MNHNS, CDR2 SASEGT. V was clipped by 6 bases and J by 4 bases, with 13 bases between them. The data belong to a study of T-cell reconstitution after alpha-beta-depleted transplantation in children. General observations from the study: Diversity and T-cell counts at one year after transplant derived mostly from new T cells. There were some patients whose high TCRbeta diversity at day 60 came from surviving recipient T cells and thymic progenitors. Where alpha-beta T cells came from about two months after transplant was reportedly several hundred expanded graft clones.

Molecular barcoding with unique molecular identifiers was used for the TCRbeta library. TCRdb fed the PCR reads into MiXCR, producing one record per CDR3 protein. The sample consists of hundreds of thousands of distinct CDR3 sequences, 10% to 15% of them appearing once. The J gene is TRBJ2-1, the V gene TRBV6-1, with TRBD1 as a possible D gene (6 bases). Sequenced material: PBMCs, mostly from graft donor cells, taken 360 days after TCRalphabeta/CD19-depleted stem cell transplant. The TCR sequence derives from a male patient younger than 18 who had a stem cell transplant for acute myeloid leukemia, so the T cells may come from the graft donor. The CDR3 here is CASRDPTGYNEQFF. The CDR3 DNA reads as TGTGCCAGCAGAGACCCGACAGGATACAATGAGCAGTTCTTC.